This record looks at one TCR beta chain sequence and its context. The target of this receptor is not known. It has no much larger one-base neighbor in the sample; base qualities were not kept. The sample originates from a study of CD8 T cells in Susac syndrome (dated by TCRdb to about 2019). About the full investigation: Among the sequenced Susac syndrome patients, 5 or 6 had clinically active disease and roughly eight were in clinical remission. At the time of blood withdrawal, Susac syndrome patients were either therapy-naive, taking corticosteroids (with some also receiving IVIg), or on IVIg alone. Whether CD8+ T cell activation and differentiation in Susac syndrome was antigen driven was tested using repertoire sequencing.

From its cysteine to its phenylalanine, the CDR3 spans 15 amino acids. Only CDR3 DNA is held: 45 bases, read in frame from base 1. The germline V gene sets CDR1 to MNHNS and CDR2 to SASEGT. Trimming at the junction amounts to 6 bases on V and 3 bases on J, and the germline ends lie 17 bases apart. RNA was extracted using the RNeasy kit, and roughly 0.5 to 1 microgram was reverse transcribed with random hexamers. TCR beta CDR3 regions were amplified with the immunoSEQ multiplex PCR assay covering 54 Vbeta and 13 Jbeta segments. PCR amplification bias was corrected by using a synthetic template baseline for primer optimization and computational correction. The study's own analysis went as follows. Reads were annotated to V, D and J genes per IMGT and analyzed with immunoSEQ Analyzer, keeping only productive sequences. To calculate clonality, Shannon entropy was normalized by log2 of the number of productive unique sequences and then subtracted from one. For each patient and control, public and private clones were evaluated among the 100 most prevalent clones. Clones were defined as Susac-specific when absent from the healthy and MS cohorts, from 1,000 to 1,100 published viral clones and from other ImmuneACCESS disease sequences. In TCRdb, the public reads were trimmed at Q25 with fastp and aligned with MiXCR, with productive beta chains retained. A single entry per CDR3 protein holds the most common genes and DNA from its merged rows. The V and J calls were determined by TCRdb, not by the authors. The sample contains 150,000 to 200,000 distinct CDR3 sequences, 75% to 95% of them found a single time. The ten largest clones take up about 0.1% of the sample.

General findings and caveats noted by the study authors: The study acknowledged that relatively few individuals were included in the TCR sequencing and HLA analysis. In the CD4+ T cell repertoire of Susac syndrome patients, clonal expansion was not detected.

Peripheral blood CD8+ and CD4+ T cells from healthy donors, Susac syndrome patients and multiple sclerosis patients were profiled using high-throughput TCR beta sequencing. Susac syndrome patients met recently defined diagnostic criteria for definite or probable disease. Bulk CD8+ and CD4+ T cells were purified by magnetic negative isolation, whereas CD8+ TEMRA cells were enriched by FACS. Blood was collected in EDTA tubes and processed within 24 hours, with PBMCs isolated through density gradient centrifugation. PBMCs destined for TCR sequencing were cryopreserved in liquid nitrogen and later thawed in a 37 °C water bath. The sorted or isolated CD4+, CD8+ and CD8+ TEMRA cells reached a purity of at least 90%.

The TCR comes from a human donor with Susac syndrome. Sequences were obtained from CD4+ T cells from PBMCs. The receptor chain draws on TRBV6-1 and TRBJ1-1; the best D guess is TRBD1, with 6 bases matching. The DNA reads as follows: TGTGCCAGCAGGGCACTACAGGGAGGGGACACTGAAGCTTTCTTT. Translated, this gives CASRALQGGDTEAFF.